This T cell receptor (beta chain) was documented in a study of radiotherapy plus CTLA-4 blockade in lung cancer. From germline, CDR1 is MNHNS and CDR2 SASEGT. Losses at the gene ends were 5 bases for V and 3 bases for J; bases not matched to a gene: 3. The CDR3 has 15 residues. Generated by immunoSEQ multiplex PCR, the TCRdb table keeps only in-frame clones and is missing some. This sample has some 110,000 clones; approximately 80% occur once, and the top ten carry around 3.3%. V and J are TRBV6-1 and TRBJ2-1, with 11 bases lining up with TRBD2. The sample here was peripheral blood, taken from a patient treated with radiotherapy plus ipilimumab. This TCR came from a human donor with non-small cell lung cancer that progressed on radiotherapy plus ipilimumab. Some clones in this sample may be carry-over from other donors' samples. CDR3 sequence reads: CASSPTSGNYNEQFF. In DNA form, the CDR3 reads TGTGCCAGCAGTCCGACTAGCGGGAACTACAATGAGCAGTTCTTC.